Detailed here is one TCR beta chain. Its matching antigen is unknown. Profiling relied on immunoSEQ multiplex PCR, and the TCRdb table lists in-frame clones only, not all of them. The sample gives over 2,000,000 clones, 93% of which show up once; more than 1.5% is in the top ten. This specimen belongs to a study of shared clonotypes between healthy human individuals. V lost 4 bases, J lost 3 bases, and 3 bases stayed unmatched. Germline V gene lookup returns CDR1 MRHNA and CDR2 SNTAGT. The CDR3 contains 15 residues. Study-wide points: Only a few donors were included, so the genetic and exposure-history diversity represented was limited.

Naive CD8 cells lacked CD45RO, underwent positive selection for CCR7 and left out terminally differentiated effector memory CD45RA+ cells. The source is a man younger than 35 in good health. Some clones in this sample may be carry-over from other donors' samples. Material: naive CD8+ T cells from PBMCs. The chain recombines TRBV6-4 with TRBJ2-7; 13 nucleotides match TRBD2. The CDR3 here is CASSVGTSGVYEQYF. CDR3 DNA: TGTGCCAGCAGTGTGGGGACTAGCGGGGTCTACGAGCAGTACTTC.